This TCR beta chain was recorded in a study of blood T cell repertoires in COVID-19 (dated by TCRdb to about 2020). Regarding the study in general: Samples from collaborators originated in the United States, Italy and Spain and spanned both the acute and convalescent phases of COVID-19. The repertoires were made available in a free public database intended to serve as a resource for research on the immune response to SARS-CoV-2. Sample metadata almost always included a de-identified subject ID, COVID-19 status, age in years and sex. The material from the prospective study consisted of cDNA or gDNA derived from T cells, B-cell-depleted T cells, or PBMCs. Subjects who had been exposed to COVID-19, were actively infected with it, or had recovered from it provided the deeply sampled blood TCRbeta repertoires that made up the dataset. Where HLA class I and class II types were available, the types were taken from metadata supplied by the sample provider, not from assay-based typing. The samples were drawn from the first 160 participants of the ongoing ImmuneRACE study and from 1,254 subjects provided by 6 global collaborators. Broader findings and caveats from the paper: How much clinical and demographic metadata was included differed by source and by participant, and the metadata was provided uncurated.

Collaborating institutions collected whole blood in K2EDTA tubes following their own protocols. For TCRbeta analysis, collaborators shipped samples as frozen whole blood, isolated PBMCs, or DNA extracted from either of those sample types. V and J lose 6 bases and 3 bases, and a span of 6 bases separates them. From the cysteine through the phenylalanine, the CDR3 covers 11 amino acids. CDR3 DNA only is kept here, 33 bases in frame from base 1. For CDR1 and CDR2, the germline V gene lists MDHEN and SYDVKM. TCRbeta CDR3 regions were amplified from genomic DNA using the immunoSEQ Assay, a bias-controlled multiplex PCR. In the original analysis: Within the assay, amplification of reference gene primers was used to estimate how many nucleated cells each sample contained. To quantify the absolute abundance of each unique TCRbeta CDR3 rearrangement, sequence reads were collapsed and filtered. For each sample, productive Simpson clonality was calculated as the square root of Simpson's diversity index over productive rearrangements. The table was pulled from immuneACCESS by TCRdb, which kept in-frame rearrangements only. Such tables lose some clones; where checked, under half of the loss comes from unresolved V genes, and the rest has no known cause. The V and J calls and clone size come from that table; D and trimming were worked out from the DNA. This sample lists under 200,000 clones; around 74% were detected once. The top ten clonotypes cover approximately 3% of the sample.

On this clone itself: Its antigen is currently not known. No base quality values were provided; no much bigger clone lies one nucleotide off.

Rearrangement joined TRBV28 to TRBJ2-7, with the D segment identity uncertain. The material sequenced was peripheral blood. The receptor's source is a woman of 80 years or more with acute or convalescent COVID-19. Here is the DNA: TGTGCCAGCAGCGTAATCTACGAGCAGTACTTC. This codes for CASSVIYEQYF. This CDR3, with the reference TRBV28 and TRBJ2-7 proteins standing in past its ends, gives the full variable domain DVKVTQSSRYLVKRTGEKVFLECVQDMDHENMFWYRQDPGLGLRLIYFSYDVKMKEKGDIPEGYSVSREKKERFSLILESASTNQTSMYLCASSVIYEQYFGPGTRLTVT.